This T cell receptor (beta chain) was recovered during a study of beta chain features in type 1 diabetes (dated by TCRdb to the late 2010s). Background on the whole study: Mean age, gender distribution, total cell number and subset yield did not differ between patients and healthy donors. A total of approximately 100,000,000 sorted cells were examined across all samples, and the number of cells per subset was strongly correlated with RNA yield. In the study, TCRB repertoires of sorted circulating CD4+ T cell subsets from recently diagnosed type 1 diabetes patients were compared with those of matched healthy donors. Regulatory and stem cell-like memory subsets were isolated from only 8 patients and about 8 healthy donors, whereas naive and central memory subsets came from all 30 or so donors.

To note about this clone: The clone's antigen remains unknown. One base away there is no much larger clone; base qualities are not given.

A single peripheral blood draw of around 120 mL on average was collected from each donor into heparinised tubes. Using a panel that included CD45RO, CCR7, CD25, CD127, CD95 and CD27, naive, central memory, regulatory and stem cell-like memory CD4+ T cells were sorted on a BD FACSAria II. Every sorted population had a purity above 95%. PBMCs were isolated right away by Lymphoprep density gradient centrifugation and were stained directly, without culture. Samples were stained and sorted in pairs, with one healthy donor and one patient per experiment, so that batch effects were minimized. All of the isolated RNA was reverse transcribed with the High Capacity cDNA Reverse Transcription Kit, so expressed TCRB transcripts were sequenced. Deep immunoSEQ sequencing was performed on naive, central memory and regulatory T cell samples, with an average of about 4 million total reads per sample. After sorted cells were lysed in RLT buffer, RNA was extracted with DNase-treated RNeasy Micro or Mini kits, with the choice depending on cell number. To prevent cross-contamination, each cell subset was processed individually, whereas patient and healthy donor samples were processed jointly. Using the immunoSEQ multiplex PCR, TCRB sequences were amplified from cDNA into 87-bp fragments spanning the CDR3 region. Sequencing of the amplicons was done on the Illumina HiSeq platform. For the original study's pipeline: Synthetic template baselines were used to correct PCR bias computationally, reads within Hamming distance 2 were collapsed, and singletons that could not be merged were discarded. Reads were aligned against IMGT to assign V, D and J genes, CDR3 length and insertions or deletions at six rearrangement sites. Within each subset, clonotype counts were normalized to the number of sorted cells before true diversity and Gini coefficients were calculated with the tcR R package. The overlap coefficient, calculated on TCRB nucleotide sequences, was used to measure repertoire sharing. Out-of-frame TCRB sequences from naive cells were analyzed as a proxy for the pre-selection repertoire. TCRdb stores this immuneACCESS table with in-frame sequences only. Part of the clones is absent; in the studies checked, under half of the shortfall reflects unresolved V genes, and no reason is known for the rest. The DNA was the basis for D and trimming; V, J and clone size are from that table. This sample has hundreds of thousands of clones in its table, and about 14% of those were observed once. In total, the top ten clones hold about 0.087% of the sample.

CDR1 is given as SQVTM and CDR2 as ANQGSEA, both from the germline V gene. The V end gives up 7 bases and the J end 6 bases, leaving 8 bases in the junction not matched to a gene. Including the terminal cysteine and phenylalanine, the CDR3 comprises 14 residues. The retained sequence is limited to the CDR3, 42 bases, with the frame set at the first base. Points the paper makes about the study in general: In all four CD4+ subsets, TCRB CDR3 length was moderately but significantly shorter in type 1 diabetes patients. Because cDNA was sequenced instead of genomic DNA, activated cells with high expression could be over-represented, although the groups did not differ in activation or CD3 levels. Because the HLA sub-analyses included only small numbers of individuals, any influence of HLA type on TCRB rearrangement was left unresolved. PCR may preferentially amplify shorter templates, but because patient and control samples were amplified and corrected together, any resulting skew would affect both groups equally. At VDJ recombination sites, type 1 diabetes patients had fewer insertions and more deleted nucleotides, which implies abnormalities in thymic rearrangement. Naive, central memory and regulatory TCRB repertoires appeared to be more similar among patients than among healthy donors.

The sequence derives from a man younger than 35 in good health. The V gene is TRBV29-1 and the J gene is TRBJ2-1; 11 bases in the middle match TRBD1. The sequenced sample consisted of naive CD4+ T cells from blood. The cell subset or site label, read with the paper, signifies: true naive CD4+ T cells. The DNA sequence is TGCAGCGCAGGTGGGGACAGGGGGGGCAATGAGCAGTTCTTC. Translated, this gives CSAGGDRGGNEQFF.